This entry features one T cell receptor beta chain sequence. Its antigen is as yet unknown. The sample belongs to a study of cytomegalovirus exposure and HLA in healthy donors. Use of 60 Vbeta and 13 Jbeta primers characterized the PCR. TCRdb's copy holds only in-frame clones and misses some; the assay was immunoSEQ multiplex PCR. This table holds 150,000 to 180,000 clones, approximately 75% found once. Study-wide results and limits: Later analysis showed TCR association rates varying by HLA locus, highest for DRB1 and lowest for HLA-C. Three CMV-associated chains were confirmed in vitro to be specific for CMV antigens. Most of the CMV-associated TCR beta chains (in a later analysis) appeared to be HLA-restricted.

What was sequenced was PBMCs. This TCR was recovered from a young man in good health and CMV-seronegative.

The CDR3 loop reads CASIRGDEQYF. CDR3 nucleotide sequence: TGTGCCAGCATCCGCGGGGACGAGCAGTACTTC. The chain links TRBV6-5 to TRBJ2-7; D possibly corresponds to TRBD2 (6 bases). This CDR3 is 11 amino acids long. The germline V gene has CDR1 MNHEY and CDR2 SVGAGI. V lost 7 bases to trimming and J lost 5 bases, with 9 bases between them.